The 22 T cell receptor beta chains listed next were all sequenced from one sample in a study of early T cells in non-severe SARS-CoV-2 infection. TCRdb redid the calling of the 5' RACE reads with MiXCR, one entry per CDR3 protein. The table lists roughly 46,000 distinct CDR3 sequences, 9.4% of them singletons, with 5.3% in the top ten. The sequences come from whole blood, collected at baseline. These TCRs come from an adult who was a healthcare worker with PCR-confirmed SARS-CoV-2 infection or an uninfected control (not recorded which).

This clonotype is judged medium-sized (0.01 to 0.1%). The chain combines TRBV21-1 with TRBJ2-7. TRBV21-1 represents a pseudogene. The CDR3 consists of 13 residues. Here the CDR3 DNA reads TGTGCCAGCCTGATGGACAGCCCCTACGAGCAGTACTTC. Its translation is CASLMDSPYEQYF.

This clonotype was seen many times. The rearrangement joins TRBV29-1 to TRBJ2-3, with a weak D call TRBD2 (6 bases). V gave up 8 bases and J gave up 4 bases, with 13 bases separating them. Germline V gene data show CDR1 as SQVTM and CDR2 as ANQGSEA. This CDR3 comprises 12 residues. As DNA, the CDR3 is TGCAGCTCTAGACTAGGGTCAGATACGCAGTATTTT. This encodes CSSRLGSDTQYF.

The chain carries TRBV7-2 and TRBJ1-5, with D maybe TRBD1 (5 bases). Germline V gene sequence: CDR1 SGHTA, CDR2 FQGNSA. Trimming cost V 8 bases and J 4 bases, with 15 bases left between them. This CDR3 is 14 amino acids long. CDR3 amino acids: CASEPGGVNQPQHF. CDR3 nucleotides: TGTGCCAGCGAACCCGGGGGGGTGAATCAGCCCCAGCATTTT.

This clonotype has at least ten counts. The chain carries TRBV4-2 and TRBJ2-7; possible D gene TRBD2, 6 bases. This CDR3 has 13 amino acids. Trimming cost V 2 bases and J 4 bases, with 9 bases left between them. Germline CDR1 reads LGHNA; CDR2 reads YNFKEQ. CDR3 coding DNA: TGTGCCAGCAGCCAACAACTAGCTTACGAGCAGTACTTC. Residues: CASSQQLAYEQYF.

The sample holds many counts of this clonotype. The V call is TRBV10-3, the J call TRBJ2-3, with TRBD2 identical over 8 bases. V gave up 2 bases and J gave up 4 bases; unmatched junction bases: 8. Germline-derived CDR1 and CDR2 are ENHRY and SYGVKD. This CDR3 spans 16 amino acids. CDR3 loop: CAISENSGGASDTQYF. CDR3 coding DNA: TGTGCCATCAGTGAGAATTCGGGGGGGGCATCAGATACGCAGTATTTT.

At least ten counts were recorded for this clonotype. The CDR3 sequence is CASSTGLIPETQYF. CDR3 nucleotide sequence: TGTGCCAGCAGTACGGGACTTATACCCGAGACCCAGTACTTC. V gene TRBV2 combines with J gene TRBJ2-5, with D possibly being TRBD2 (6 bases). CDR1 and CDR2 from the germline V gene are SNHLY and FYNNEI. Deletions cut 5 bases from V and 5 bases from J, with 15 bases between. The CDR3 sequence is 14 residues long.

The chain couples TRBV18 to TRBJ2-1; possible D gene TRBD2, 5 bases. CDR1 KGHSH and CDR2 LQKENI come from the germline V gene. The CDR3 contains 15 residues. V was trimmed by 3 bases and J by 5 bases, leaving 14 bases between them. The CDR3 spells CASSPSSLLDNEQFF. The DNA of the CDR3 is TGTGCCAGCTCACCGTCTAGCTTACTCGACAATGAGCAGTTCTTC.

This clonotype was seen a few times. The V call is TRBV20-1, the J call TRBJ1-4; TRBD1 might be the D (6 bases). The CDR3 length is 18 residues. Per the germline V gene, CDR1 is DFQATT and CDR2 is SNEGSKA (reference sequence). Deletions cut 1 base from V and 4 bases from J, with 22 bases between. The CDR3 DNA sequence: TGCAGTGCTAGAGCAGCTGCAGGGGCTGCCCAGGATAATGAAAAACTGTTTTTT. Residues: CSARAAAGAAQDNEKLFF.

This clonotype was detected ten times or more. The chain couples TRBV4-1 to TRBJ2-1; D remains unclear. Trimming stripped 0 bases from V and 2 bases from J, with 11 bases between. The CDR3 has 16 amino acids. Germline lookup yields CDR1 MGHRA and CDR2 YSYEKL. The chain's CDR3 is CASSQDRISPYNEQFF. The CDR3, as DNA: TGCGCCAGCAGCCAAGATAGAATCTCGCCCTACAATGAGCAGTTCTTC.

This clonotype was seen many times. The V and J genes are TRBV6-5 and TRBJ2-7, with D perhaps matching TRBD1 (5 bases). This CDR3 comprises 17 residues. Germline V gene data show CDR1 as MNHEY and CDR2 as SVGAGI. V lost 5 bases and J lost 1, with 21 bases in between. The DNA of the CDR3 is TGTGCCAGCAGTCACCACACTTCTGGGCAGGGTTCCTACGAGCAGTACTTC. Residues: CASSHHTSGQGSYEQYF.

This clonotype has ten or more counts. The gene calls are TRBV11-2 and TRBJ2-5; 13 nucleotides line up with TRBD2. V shed 5 bases, J shed 5 bases, and the junction held 11 bases outside the gene matches. CDR1 and CDR2 from the germline V gene are SGHAT and FQNNGV. The CDR3 consists of 17 residues. The CDR3 bases are TGTGCCAGCAGCCCGATTCGGACTAGCGGGAGAGGCGAGACCCAGTACTTC. It codes for CASSPIRTSGRGETQYF.

This clonotype was detected only a few times. This chain's CDR3 is CASSLYHSTDTQYF. The DNA of the CDR3 is TGTGCCAGCAGCTTATATCACAGCACAGATACGCAGTATTTT. The V gene is TRBV7-6, the J gene TRBJ2-3; D is unclear. The CDR3 runs to 14 residues. Trimming removed 2 bases at V and 0 bases at J, with 6 bases between. CDR1 SGHVS and CDR2 FNYEAQ come from the germline V gene.

V and J are TRBV6-6 and TRBJ2-7; no clear D. Trimming left V 5 bases short and J 7 bases short, with 12 bases between. There are 12 residues in the CDR3. The V gene's germline CDR1 is MNHNY and CDR2 SVGAGI (reference sequence). The CDR3, as DNA: TGTGCCAGCAGTACAACCGTCGGAGAGCAGTACTTC. This sequence encodes CASSTTVGEQYF.

This clonotype was detected only a few times. This sequence joins TRBV12-3 or TRBV12-4 and TRBJ1-2; no reliable D call. The length of the CDR3 is 13 residues. Deletions cut 7 bases from V and 2 bases from J, with 11 bases between. The CDR3, as DNA: TGTGCCAGCACGGGCGGGTTCAACTATGGCTACACCTTC. This gives the protein CASTGGFNYGYTF.

This clonotype appeared a few times. The chain links TRBV20-1 to TRBJ2-7; no reliable D call. The V gene's germline CDR1 is DFQATT and CDR2 SNEGSKA (reference sequence). V was trimmed by 0 bases and J by 1 base, leaving 7 bases between them. The CDR3 contains 13 residues. In nucleotides, the CDR3 is TGCAGTGCTAGAGAGACACATTCCTACGAGCAGTACTTC. Protein sequence: CSARETHSYEQYF.

This clonotype has a count of ten or more. The chain joins TRBV30 to TRBJ1-1; D remains unclear. Between the trimmed V and J ends, which lost 2 bases and 2 bases, there was a span of 9 bases. Germline assignment: CDR1 GTSNPN and CDR2 SVGIG (reference sequence). This CDR3 is built from 13 residues. The CDR3 DNA sequence: TGTGCCTGGAGTCGGAGCTTTAACACTGAAGCTTTCTTT. As protein: CAWSRSFNTEAFF.

This clonotype was counted a few times. The gene calls are TRBV11-2 and TRBJ2-3; 8 bases are a match to TRBD1. The V gene's germline CDR1 is SGHAT and CDR2 FQNNGV. Germline trimming cut 5 bases from V and 1 base from J; bases unmatched to any gene: 2. CDR3 size: 14 residues. CDR3 coding DNA: TGTGCCAGCAGCCCGGACAGGGGCACAGATACGCAGTATTTT. Protein product: CASSPDRGTDTQYF.

This clonotype is medium-sized within its sample. The chain couples TRBV6-5 to TRBJ2-1; no definite D call. CDR3 length equals 16 residues. Trimming pared 0 bases from V and 0 bases from J, leaving 9 bases between. Germline loops: CDR1 MNHEY, CDR2 SVGAGI. The CDR3 is CASSYSEGSSYNEQFF. CDR3 coding DNA: TGTGCCAGCAGTTACTCAGAAGGTAGCTCCTACAATGAGCAGTTCTTC.

This clonotype appeared many times. The gene calls are TRBV12-3 or TRBV12-4 and TRBJ1-6, with 7 bases identical to TRBD1. The trim removed 4 bases at V and 8 bases at J, leaving 2 bases unmatched. CDR3 length equals 13 residues. CDR3 DNA: TGTGCCAGCAGTTGGACAGGCGATTCACCCCTCCACTTT. This sequence encodes CASSWTGDSPLHF.

The chain uses TRBV7-9 and TRBJ2-5; 9 positions match TRBD2. J gave up 1 base and V 2 bases, and 5 bases lay outside the gene matches. The length of the CDR3 is 16 residues. Germline assignment: CDR1 SEHNR and CDR2 FQNEAQ (reference sequence). CDR3 residues: CASSLLAGPRQETQYF. DNA of the CDR3: TGTGCCAGCAGCTTACTAGCGGGACCACGCCAAGAGACCCAGTACTTC.

This clonotype was counted many times. The V call is TRBV20-1, the J call TRBJ1-6, with 7 bases aligning to TRBD1. The CDR3 totals 15 residues. In germline, CDR1 is DFQATT, CDR2 SNEGSKA (reference sequence). V gave up 4 bases and J gave up 5 bases; unmatched junction bases: 8. DNA of the CDR3: TGCAGTGCTATCACAGGGGCTTTAGATAATTCACCCCTCCACTTT. Its translation: CSAITGALDNSPLHF.

There are a few counts of this clonotype. The rearrangement links TRBV20-1 to TRBJ2-2, with TRBD1 matching over 8 bases. The junction had 9 bases not matched to a gene; V was cut back by 2 bases and J by 4 bases. Germline V CDR1 and CDR2: DFQATT, SNEGSKA (reference sequence). The length of the CDR3 is 16 residues. In DNA, the CDR3 is TGCAGTGCTAGATCCCGGGACAGGAGTGCCACCGGGGAGCTGTTTTTT. Translating it yields CSARSRDRSATGELFF.